This is a list of T cell receptor beta chains from one sample in a study of ipilimumab plus nivolumab after autologous stem cell transplantation. The assay was immunoSEQ multiplex PCR, and TCRdb's table has in-frame clones only and misses some. This sample has some 87,000 clones, with about 83% found just once. Sequencing used PBMCs, obtained in a trial of ipilimumab plus nivolumab as post-transplant consolidation. The receptors shown here come from a male donor with diffuse large B-cell lymphoma. Both conserved end residues are part of each CDR3. The D gene is left open where the match is weak. Size is omitted from some rows. Given values are once, few, many or a class for expanded clones.

V gene,clone size,D gene,J gene,CDR3 DNA,CDR3 protein
TRBV5-4,NA,TRBD1,TRBJ1-4,TGTGCCAGCAGCGCAGGACAGGGGGCAACTAATGAAAAACTGTTTTTT,CASSAGQGATNEKLFF
TRBV30,few,TRBD1,TRBJ1-1,TGTGCCTGGGACAGGGCCACTGAAGCTTTCTTT,CAWDRATEAFF
TRBV5-1,NA,TRBD1,TRBJ2-7,TGCGCCAGCAGCTTGCAGGGGGCGATTTACGAGCAGTACTTC,CASSLQGAIYEQYF
TRBV6-6,NA,NA,TRBJ1-2,TGTGCCAGCCTATCACCCCGCCAGGGGCCCGGCTACACCTTC,CASLSPRQGPGYTF
TRBV19,NA,NA,TRBJ1-4,TGTGCCAGTAGTCCGTCACCGGGTGCTGAAAAACTGTTTTTT,CASSPSPGAEKLFF
TRBV7-2,NA,TRBD1,TRBJ2-2,TGTGCCAGCAGCTTAGGTCCCACAGGGGCGAACACCGGGGAGCTGTTTTTT,CASSLGPTGANTGELFF
TRBV11-2,few,NA,TRBJ1-3,TGTGCCAGCCTGTCTAGCGGAGGGAGAAACACCATATATTTT,CASLSSGGRNTIYF
TRBV11-2,medium-sized,TRBD1,TRBJ1-2,TGTGCCAGCAGCTTAGTGCAGGGGGCGAATGGCTACACCTTC,CASSLVQGANGYTF
TRBV4-3,NA,NA,TRBJ1-1,TGCGCCAGCAGCCAAGAAGCGAGAACTGAAGCTTTCTTT,CASSQEARTEAFF
TRBV20-1,NA,NA,TRBJ2-3,TGCAGTGCTGGAGAGACCCTTACGCAGTATTTT,CSAGETLTQYF
TRBV5-4,NA,TRBD1,TRBJ2-5,TGTGCCAGCAGCTCGACAGGGGGGAAGCGGGAGACCCAGTACTTC,CASSSTGGKRETQYF
TRBV6-4,NA,TRBD2,TRBJ2-1,TGTGCCAGCAGTGTGGGCGGGGGGGCACTCAATGAGCAGTTCTTC,CASSVGGGALNEQFF
TRBV4-2,few,NA,TRBJ2-3,TGTGCCAGCAGCCAAGATTACAGGATCACAGATACGCAGTATTTT,CASSQDYRITDTQYF
TRBV6-1,NA,NA,TRBJ1-1,TGTGCCAGCAGACTCACTCGGGGCACTGAAGCTTTCTTT,CASRLTRGTEAFF
TRBV7-3,NA,TRBD2,TRBJ2-1,TGTGCCAGCAGTCCCGAGGCCCTAGCGGGGGGCCCTCCCTACAATGAGCAGTTCTTC,CASSPEALAGGPPYNEQFF
TRBV7-9,NA,NA,TRBJ2-7,TGTGCCAGCAGCAGGGCCTACGAGCAGTACTTC,CASSRAYEQYF
TRBV6-8,NA,NA,TRBJ1-2,TGTGCCAGCGACCAACAGGGTCAGAACTATGGCTACACCTTC,CASDQQGQNYGYTF
TRBV7-3,NA,NA,TRBJ2-6,TGTGCCAGCAGCTTAAGTTACATTTCTGGGGCCAACGTCCTGACTTTC,CASSLSYISGANVLTF
TRBV4-1,NA,NA,TRBJ1-2,TGCGCCAGCAGCCAAGCAGGATATATCGACTATGGCTACACCTTC,CASSQAGYIDYGYTF
TRBV9,NA,NA,TRBJ2-5,TGTGCCAGCAGCGCGGGAGAGGGACAACTGGGGCAAGAGACCCAGTACTTC,CASSAGEGQLGQETQYF
TRBV29-1,NA,NA,TRBJ2-3,TGCAGCGTTGTGGAAGGGATGGTGGATACGCAGTATTTT,CSVVEGMVDTQYF
TRBV29-1,NA,NA,TRBJ2-7,TGCAGCGCCGAGGGGGTCTCCTACGAGCAGTACTTC,CSAEGVSYEQYF
TRBV9,NA,NA,TRBJ2-3,TGTGCCAGCAGCGTGGACAGCTCTAGCACAGATACGCAGTATTTT,CASSVDSSSTDTQYF
TRBV6-5,NA,NA,TRBJ1-5,TGTGCCAGCAGGGGGAGGGGGAGAGGGCAGCCCCAGCATTTT,CASRGRGRGQPQHF
TRBV10-3,NA,NA,TRBJ2-2,TGTGCCATCAGTGGGACTCGAGACACCGGGGAGCTGTTTTTT,CAISGTRDTGELFF
TRBV4-2,NA,NA,TRBJ2-5,TGTGCCAGCAGCCAAGATCAGGCTAGCAGAGGAGAGACCCAGTACTTC,CASSQDQASRGETQYF
TRBV4-1,NA,NA,TRBJ2-3,TGCGCCAGCAGCCTCTTCGCGGGGGATACGCAGTATTTT,CASSLFAGDTQYF
TRBV4-2,NA,TRBD2,TRBJ2-5,TGTGCCAGCAGCCAAACCCAACTAGCGGGGGGTCCGGGGGCCCAGTACTTC,CASSQTQLAGGPGAQYF
TRBV5-5,once,NA,TRBJ2-3,TGTGCCAGCAGCTTGGCGACCGCAGATACGCAGTATTTT,CASSLATADTQYF
TRBV6-5,NA,TRBD1,TRBJ2-1,TGTGCCAGCAGTCCCCGGGGGACAGGCGAGGATGAGCAGTTCTTC,CASSPRGTGEDEQFF
TRBV10-2,NA,TRBD1,TRBJ2-1,TGCGCCAGCAATGACAGGGGCCCCTACAATGAGCAGTTCTTC,CASNDRGPYNEQFF
TRBV4-1,once,TRBD1,TRBJ1-2,TGCGCCAGCAGCCTTGGACAGGTGGGCGGCTACACCTTC,CASSLGQVGGYTF
TRBV2,NA,NA,TRBJ2-3,TGTGCCAGCTCGCTAGCTGGTGATACGCAGTATTTT,CASSLAGDTQYF
TRBV29-1,NA,NA,TRBJ2-2,TGCAGCGTCGCATCAGGGTCCGGGGAGCTGTTTTTT,CSVASGSGELFF
TRBV9,NA,NA,TRBJ2-3,TGTGCCAGCAGCGTAGTAGCCTCCACAGATACGCAGTATTTT,CASSVVASTDTQYF
TRBV2,NA,NA,TRBJ2-2,TGTGCCAGCAGTTCCTGGGGGGGCGGAGGCGGGGAGCTGTTTTTT,CASSSWGGGGGELFF
TRBV4-3,once,TRBD2,TRBJ2-5,TGCGCCAGCAGCCAAGGGACTAGCGGTAGGAGAGAGACCCAGTACTTC,CASSQGTSGRRETQYF
TRBV9,NA,NA,TRBJ1-5,TGTGCCAGCAGCGTAGGCCCAGGAAACCGAGGTCAGCCCCAGCATTTT,CASSVGPGNRGQPQHF
TRBV5-6,NA,NA,TRBJ1-5,TGTGCCAGCAGCCAATGGGGCGTAAGCAATCAGCCCCAGCATTTT,CASSQWGVSNQPQHF
TRBV15,NA,NA,TRBJ2-2,TGTGCCACCAGGAAGCAGAACACCGGGGAGCTGTTTTTT,CATRKQNTGELFF
TRBV7-2,few,NA,TRBJ1-5,TGTGCCAGCAGCGCCTACGTGGGGCCCCAGCATTTT,CASSAYVGPQHF
TRBV2,NA,NA,TRBJ1-3,TGTGCCAGCAGTGAAGCCCTGACTGTCTCTGGAAACACCATATATTTT,CASSEALTVSGNTIYF
TRBV15,once,TRBD1,TRBJ2-2,TGTGCCACCAGCAGAGATCTTCGAGGGGGCACGCCCTACACCGGGGAGCTGTTTTTT,CATSRDLRGGTPYTGELFF
TRBV6-1,NA,TRBD1,TRBJ1-5,TGTGCCAGCAGTGGAGCAGGGGGTAACAATCAGCCCCAGCATTTT,CASSGAGGNNQPQHF
TRBV7-2,NA,TRBD2,TRBJ2-2,TGTGCCAGCAGCCGCCGACTAGCGGGGGGGGACGGGGAGCTGTTTTTT,CASSRRLAGGDGELFF
TRBV2,NA,NA,TRBJ1-4,TGTGCCAGCAGTCGCCAGGGTCTCGCTAATGAAAAACTGTTTTTT,CASSRQGLANEKLFF